The clone carrying this T cell receptor beta chain was observed at least ten times. Its antigen remains unidentified. The sample belongs to a study of CD8 T cells in ankylosing spondylitis. Making the TCR beta libraries involved quantitative 5'-RACE with molecular barcodes. TCRdb redid the calling of the 5' RACE reads with MiXCR, one entry per CDR3 protein. The table includes about 220,000 distinct CDR3 sequences, roughly 25% detected once. General study results and limits: Matched ankylosing spondylitis synovial fluid reportedly contained a significantly enriched population of disease-linked clones. One TCR beta motif, made up of about 8 highly homologous variants, appeared characteristic of ankylosing spondylitis blood.

The CDR3 is made up of 14 amino acids. The V end lost 8 bases, the J end lost 8 bases, and 19 bases lay between the germline ends. The germline V gene has CDR1 SGHAT and CDR2 FQNNGV. The V and J genes are TRBV11-2 and TRBJ2-1; D not certain. The receptor was isolated from a male donor with ankylosing spondylitis or in good health (not recorded which). The sequencing sample was made of blood, either unsorted or a sorted T cell fraction (not recorded which). The CDR3 spells CASRKDGPTDEQFF. CDR3 nucleotide sequence: TGTGCCAGCCGAAAGGACGGCCCCACAGATGAGCAGTTCTTC. Drawing the rest from reference TRBV11-2 and TRBJ2-1, the complete variable domain is EAGVAQSPRYKIIEKRQSVAFWCNPISGHATLYWYQQILGQGPKLLIQFQNNGVVDDSQLPKDRFSAERLKGVDSTLKIQPAKLEDSAVYLCASRKDGPTDEQFFGPGTRLTVL.